The clone carrying this TCR beta chain occurred a few times. Its antigen remains unidentified. Assay: immunoSEQ multiplex PCR; the TCRdb copy retains only in-frame clones and omits some. The repertoire consists of 130,000 or so clones, with 89% occurring once and the leading ten covering over 9%. Trimming cost V 2 bases and J 5 bases, with 7 bases left between them. Per the germline V gene, CDR1 is MDHEN and CDR2 is SYDVKM. The length of the CDR3 is 14 residues. This record belongs to a study of cytomegalovirus exposure and HLA in healthy donors. Study-level points and caveats: First-cohort TCR clusters were later found to tend to co-occur in the 90 to 150 validation repertoires. Rarity held for most TCR sequences, but there were some public TCRs that occurred in many donors. Among TCR beta chains, those listed as cytomegalovirus-associated numbered roughly 150.

The sequencing input was PBMCs. The rearrangement uses TRBV28 and TRBJ1-6; D is unresolved. This TCR was recovered from a woman between 18 and 30 years old in good health and CMV-seropositive. This CDR3 reads CASSLDGHNSPLHF. CDR3 bases: TGTGCCAGCAGTTTAGATGGCCATAATTCACCCCTCCACTTT.